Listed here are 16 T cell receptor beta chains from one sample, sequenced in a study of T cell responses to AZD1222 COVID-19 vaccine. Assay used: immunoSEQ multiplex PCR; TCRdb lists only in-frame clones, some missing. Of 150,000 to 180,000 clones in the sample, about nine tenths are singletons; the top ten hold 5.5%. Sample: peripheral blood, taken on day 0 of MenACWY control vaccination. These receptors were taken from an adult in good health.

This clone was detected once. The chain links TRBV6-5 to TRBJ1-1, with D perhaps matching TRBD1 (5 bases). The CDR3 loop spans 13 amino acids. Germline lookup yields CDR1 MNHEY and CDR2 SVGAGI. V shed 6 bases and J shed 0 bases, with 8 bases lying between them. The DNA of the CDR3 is TGTGCCAGCAGGGACAACCTGAACACTGAAGCTTTCTTT. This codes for CASRDNLNTEAFF.

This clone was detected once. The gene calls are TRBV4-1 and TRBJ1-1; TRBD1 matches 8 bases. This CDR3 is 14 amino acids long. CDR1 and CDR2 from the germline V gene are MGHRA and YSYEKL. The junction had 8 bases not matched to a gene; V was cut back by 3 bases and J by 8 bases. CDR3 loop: CASSQLSGGAEAFF. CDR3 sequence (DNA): TGCGCCAGCAGCCAGCTATCAGGGGGCGCGGAAGCTTTCTTT.

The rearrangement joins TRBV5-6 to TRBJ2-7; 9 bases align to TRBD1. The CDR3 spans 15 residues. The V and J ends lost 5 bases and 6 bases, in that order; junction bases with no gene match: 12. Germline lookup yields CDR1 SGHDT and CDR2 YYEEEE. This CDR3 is CASRSQGQGYREQYV. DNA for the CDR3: TGTGCCAGCAGGAGCCAGGGACAGGGCTATCGCGAGCAGTACGTC.

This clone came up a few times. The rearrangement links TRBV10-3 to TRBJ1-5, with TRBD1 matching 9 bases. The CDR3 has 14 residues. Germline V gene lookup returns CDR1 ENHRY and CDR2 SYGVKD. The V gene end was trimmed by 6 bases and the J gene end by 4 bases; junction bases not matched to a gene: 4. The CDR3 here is CAIREDRGNQPQHF. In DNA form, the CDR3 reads TGTGCCATCAGGGAGGACAGGGGAAATCAGCCCCAGCATTTT.

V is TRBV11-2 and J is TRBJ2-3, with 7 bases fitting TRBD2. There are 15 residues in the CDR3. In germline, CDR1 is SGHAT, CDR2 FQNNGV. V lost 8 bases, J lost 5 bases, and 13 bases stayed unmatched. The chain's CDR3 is CASLPQRGGLDTQYF. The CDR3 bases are TGTGCCAGCCTTCCCCAGCGGGGTGGTTTAGATACGCAGTATTTT.

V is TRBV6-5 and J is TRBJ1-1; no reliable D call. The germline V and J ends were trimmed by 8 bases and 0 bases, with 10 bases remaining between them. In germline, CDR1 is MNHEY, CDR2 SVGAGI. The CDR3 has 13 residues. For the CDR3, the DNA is TGTGCCAGCTGCCGGGTCATGAACACTGAAGCTTTCTTT. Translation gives CASCRVMNTEAFF.

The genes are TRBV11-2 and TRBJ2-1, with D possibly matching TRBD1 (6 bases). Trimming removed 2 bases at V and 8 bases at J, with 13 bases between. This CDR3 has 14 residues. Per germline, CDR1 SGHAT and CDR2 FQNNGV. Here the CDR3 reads CASSLFTRGYEQFF. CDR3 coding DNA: TGTGCCAGCAGCTTATTCACCAGGGGCTATGAGCAGTTCTTC.

CDR3 loop: CASSPPGTGGYYGYTF. Written as DNA, the CDR3 is TGTGCCAGCAGCCCACCTGGGACAGGGGGGTACTATGGCTACACCTTC. This rearrangement joins TRBV7-9 to TRBJ1-2; TRBD1 matches at 11 bases. Germline loops: CDR1 SEHNR, CDR2 FQNEAQ (reference sequence). The CDR3 covers 16 residues. J gave up 3 bases and V 5 bases, and 8 bases lay outside the gene matches.

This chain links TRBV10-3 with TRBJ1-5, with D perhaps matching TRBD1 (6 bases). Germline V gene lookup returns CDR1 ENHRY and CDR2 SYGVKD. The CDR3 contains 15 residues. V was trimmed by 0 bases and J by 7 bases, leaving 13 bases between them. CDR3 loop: CAISESSAGEQPQHF. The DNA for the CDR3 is TGTGCCATCAGTGAGTCGTCGGCAGGGGAACAGCCCCAGCATTTT.

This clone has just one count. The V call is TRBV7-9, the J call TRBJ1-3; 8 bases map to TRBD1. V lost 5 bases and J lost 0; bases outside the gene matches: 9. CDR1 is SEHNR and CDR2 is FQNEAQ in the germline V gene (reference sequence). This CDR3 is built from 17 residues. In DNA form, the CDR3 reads TGTGCCAGCAGCAACTTCCGGGACAGGATCTCTGGAAACACCATATATTTT. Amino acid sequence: CASSNFRDRISGNTIYF.

The CDR3, as DNA: TGTGCCAGCAGCTTAGACCCGCAGGTGGGCTACACCTTC. Amino acids: CASSLDPQVGYTF. The V gene is TRBV7-8, the J gene TRBJ1-2; D not resolved. Germline lookup yields CDR1 SGHVS and CDR2 FQNEAQ. This CDR3 has 13 amino acids. Trimming removed 1 base at V and 8 bases at J, with 11 bases between.

The CDR3 DNA sequence: TGTGCCGGGAAAGGAGGGACCACTGAAGCTTTCTTT. It codes for CAGKGGTTEAFF. This chain uses TRBV30 with TRBJ1-1; D may be TRBD1 (5 bases). CDR1 and CDR2 from the germline V gene are GTSNPN and SVGIG (reference sequence). The CDR3 is 12 residues long. V lost 8 bases and J lost 4, with 14 bases in between.

The chain's CDR3 is CASAGLASDEQYF. In nucleotides, the CDR3 is TGTGCCAGCGCGGGACTAGCTTCGGACGAGCAGTACTTC. The chain employs TRBV27 and TRBJ2-7; 9 nucleotides match TRBD2. V dropped 8 bases and J dropped 5; count of bases not matched to a gene: 7. The CDR3 length is 13 residues. Germline loops: CDR1 MNHEY, CDR2 SMNVEV (reference sequence).

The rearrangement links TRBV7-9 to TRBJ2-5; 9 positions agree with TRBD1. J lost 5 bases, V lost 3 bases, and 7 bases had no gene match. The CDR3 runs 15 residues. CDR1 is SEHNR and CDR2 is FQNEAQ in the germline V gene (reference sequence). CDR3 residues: CASSFTGGTGETQYF. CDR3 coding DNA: TGTGCCAGCAGCTTTACAGGGGGCACGGGCGAGACCCAGTACTTC.

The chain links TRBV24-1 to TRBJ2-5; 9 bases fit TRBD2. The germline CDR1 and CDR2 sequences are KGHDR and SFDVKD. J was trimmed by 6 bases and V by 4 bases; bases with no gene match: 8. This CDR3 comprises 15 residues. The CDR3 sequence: CATSESGTSWKTQYF. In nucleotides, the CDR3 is TGTGCCACCAGTGAGTCCGGGACTAGCTGGAAGACCCAGTACTTC.

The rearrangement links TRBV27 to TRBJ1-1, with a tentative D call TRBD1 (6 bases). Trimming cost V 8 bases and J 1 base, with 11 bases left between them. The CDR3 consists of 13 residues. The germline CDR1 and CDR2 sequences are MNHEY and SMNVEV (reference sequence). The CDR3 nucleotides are TGTGCCAGCCGGGACAACTCGAACACTGAAGCTTTCTTT. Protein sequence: CASRDNSNTEAFF.